This entry is about one TCR beta chain. These data originate in a study of blood T cell repertoires in COVID-19. Cohort allocation depended upon clinical history that participants reported. The CDR3 has 15 amino acids. The V end was cut by 4 bases, the J end by 3 bases, with 14 bases between. CDR1 is MNHEY, CDR2 SVGAGI, per germline. The protocol was immunoSEQ multiplex PCR, while the TCRdb copy is restricted to in-frame clones and leaves out a portion. The table shows approximately 250,000 clones, with around 89% occurring only once. Sequencing was carried out using PBMCs or T cells enriched from blood (not recorded which). This chain uses TRBV6-5 with TRBJ2-3, with D possibly TRBD2 on 6 matching bases. The sequence derives from a woman aged 25 to 39 with acute COVID-19. The CDR3 sequence is CASSFGGSGTDTQYF. The CDR3 nucleotides read TGTGCCAGCAGTTTCGGTGGTAGCGGAACAGATACGCAGTATTTT.